Presented here are 17 T cell receptor beta chains from one specimen sequenced in a study of shared clonotypes between healthy human individuals. Here immunoSEQ multiplex PCR was the method, and the copy in TCRdb shows in-frame clones only, minus some. Of around 1.1 million clones in the sample, around 77% were seen once. Source material: memory CD4+ T cells from PBMCs. This sample's subset: CD45RA-negative fraction. The source of these receptors is a man aged 18 to 29 in good health. Some clones in this sample may be carry-over from other donors' samples.

The chain joins TRBV29-1 to TRBJ2-3; D is undetermined. This CDR3 region has 15 residues. Trimming cost V 7 bases and J 0 bases, with 17 bases left between them. Germline V lookup: CDR1 SQVTM, CDR2 ANQGSEA. For the CDR3, the DNA is TGCAGCGCGCACCGGAGTGGCGCTAGCACAGATACGCAGTATTTT. It is translated as CSAHRSGASTDTQYF.

This clone has just a few counts. The gene calls are TRBV4-1 and TRBJ1-2; 11 bases are a match to TRBD1. CDR1 and CDR2 (germline): MGHRA, YSYEKL. The CDR3 sequence is 15 residues long. V gave up 5 bases and J gave up 4 bases; unmatched junction bases: 6. The CDR3 DNA is TGCGCCAGCAGCTCACCCGGGACAGGGGGCTATGGCTACACCTTC. Protein: CASSSPGTGGYGYTF.

V and J are TRBV4-1 and TRBJ2-5, with D maybe TRBD2 (8 bases). CDR3 length: 16 amino acids. Germline V CDR1 and CDR2: MGHRA, YSYEKL. V dropped 2 bases and J dropped 1 base, with 14 bases sitting between them. CDR3 nucleotide sequence: TGCGCCAGCAGCCAAAGACGGGAGGGGGCCCAAGAGACCCAGTACTTC. Its translation is CASSQRREGAQETQYF.

The chain uses TRBV5-1 and TRBJ2-7, with TRBD2 identical over 14 bases. This CDR3 contains 16 residues. The J segment lost 0 bases and the V segment lost 4 bases, leaving 3 bases of the junction unmatched. Germline-derived CDR1 and CDR2 are SGHRS and YFSETQ. CDR3 sequence: CASSIGTSGGSYEQYF. DNA of the CDR3: TGCGCCAGCAGCATCGGGACTAGCGGGGGCTCCTACGAGCAGTACTTC.

V and J are TRBV7-9 and TRBJ2-7, with D perhaps TRBD1 or TRBD2 (5 bases each). The germline V gene has CDR1 SEHNR and CDR2 FQNEAQ (reference sequence). Trimming left V 1 base short and J 3 bases short, with 10 bases between. The CDR3 runs 14 residues. CDR3 loop: CASSLVGDLYEQYF. As DNA, the CDR3 is TGTGCCAGCAGCTTAGTGGGGGACCTCTACGAGCAGTACTTC.

This rearrangement joins TRBV10-3 to TRBJ2-5; a possible D gene is TRBD2 (6 bases). The germline V gene encodes CDR1 ENHRY and CDR2 SYGVKD. Trimming took 2 bases from V and 5 from J, leaving 12 bases between them. The CDR3 has 14 amino acids. The CDR3 DNA is TGTGCCATCAGTGAGCGGGGGTCTGGGGAGACCCAGTACTTC. Its translation: CAISERGSGETQYF.

Remarks on this clone: Other DNA sequences of this sample code for an identical CDR3. This chain links TRBV7-2 with TRBJ1-1; unclear D gene. In germline, CDR1 is SGHTA, CDR2 FQGNSA. Deletions cut 3 bases from V and 2 bases from J, with 10 bases between. This CDR3 is built from 14 residues. CDR3 amino acids: CASSLVAGNTEAFF. CDR3 nucleotide sequence: TGTGCCAGCAGCTTGGTCGCGGGCAACACTGAAGCTTTCTTT.

This clone was recorded once. The chain combines TRBV30 with TRBJ1-2; D is ambiguous. This CDR3 is 15 amino acids long. V was pared by 3 bases and J by 5 bases, with 19 bases between. Germline V lookup: CDR1 GTSNPN, CDR2 SVGIG (reference sequence). CDR3 amino acids: CAWSPRKGPAYGYTF. CDR3 nucleotides: TGTGCCTGGAGCCCTCGGAAAGGGCCAGCTTATGGCTACACCTTC.

V is TRBV1 and J is TRBJ2-6. TRBV1 is a recognized pseudogene. The length of the CDR3 is 13 residues. CDR3 nucleotide sequence: TGCACCAGCAGGAAATGTCGGGCCAACGTCCTGACTTTC. It translates to CTSRKCRANVLTF.

The J gene is TRBJ2-7, the V gene TRBV9; 11 nucleotides agree with TRBD1. The germline gives CDR1 SGDLS, CDR2 YYNGEE. The V gene end was trimmed by 1 base and the J gene end by 6 bases; junction bases not matched to a gene: 3. CDR3 length: 14 residues. The DNA for the CDR3 is TGTGCCAGCAGCGTACGGACAGGGGGCTCCGAGCAGTACTTC. Its protein product is CASSVRTGGSEQYF.

V usage is TRBV6-5 and J usage is TRBJ1-2, with 10 bases fitting TRBD1. This CDR3 comprises 13 residues. Germline V gene lookup returns CDR1 MNHEY and CDR2 SVGAGI. Losses at the gene ends were 6 bases for V and 12 bases for J; bases not matched to a gene: 10. The CDR3 DNA reads as TGTGCCAGCAGACTGACAGGGGGCGAGGGTCACACCTTC. Its protein is CASRLTGGEGHTF.

The chain carries TRBV18 and TRBJ1-3; 8 bases are a match to TRBD1. The CDR3 spans 16 residues. V shed 4 bases, J shed 6 bases, and the junction held 11 bases outside the gene matches. In germline, CDR1 is KGHSH, CDR2 LQKENI. CDR3 nucleotides: TGTGCCAGCTCACAAGAACAGGGGGTCGGACTAAACACCATATATTTT. This encodes CASSQEQGVGLNTIYF.

V and J are TRBV6-6 and TRBJ1-1; maybe TRBD1 (5 bases). Trimming removed 5 bases from V and 1 base from J, with 11 bases in between. Germline V gene lookup returns CDR1 MNHNY and CDR2 SVGAGI (reference sequence). The CDR3 is made up of 14 amino acids. CDR3 sequence reads: CASSHLTENTEAFF. Written as DNA, the CDR3 is TGTGCCAGCAGTCACTTGACAGAGAACACTGAAGCTTTCTTT.

This chain connects TRBV11-2 to TRBJ2-2; TRBD1 agrees at 9 bases. V lost 5 bases to trimming and J lost 6 bases; unmatched junction nucleotides: 7. CDR3 length: 15 residues. Germline CDR1 SGHAT, CDR2 FQNNGV. The CDR3 nucleotides read TGTGCCAGCAGCCGTATGGGACAGGGACCCGGGGAGCTGTTTTTT. As protein: CASSRMGQGPGELFF.

This clone was seen a single time. The chain has TRBV7-2 and TRBJ1-1, with D possibly matching TRBD1 (6 bases). This CDR3 comprises 14 residues. Germline lookup yields CDR1 SGHTA and CDR2 FQGNSA. V lost 5 bases and J 4 bases, leaving 14 bases between the germline ends. CDR3 in amino acids: CASSKGGLGTEAFF. Here the CDR3 DNA reads TGTGCCAGCAGCAAAGGGGGGCTAGGCACTGAAGCTTTCTTT.

This clone was detected only a few times. V is TRBV5-1 and J is TRBJ1-3; D not resolved. The V gene's germline CDR1 is SGHRS and CDR2 YFSETQ. There are 12 residues in the CDR3. The V gene lost 2 bases and the J gene lost 3 bases, with 3 bases spanning the gap. Here the CDR3 reads CASSFGGNTIYF. DNA for the CDR3: TGCGCCAGCAGCTTTGGTGGAAACACCATATATTTT.

On this clone itself: A much larger clonotype is one base distant, so this may be a read error. Distinct nucleotide sequences in the sample also encode this CDR3. This CDR3 is CASSLGTNTGELFF. The CDR3 DNA is TGTGCCAGCAGTTTAGGGACGAACACCGGGGAGCTGTTTTTT. The chain has TRBV28 and TRBJ2-2; no definite D call. From germline, CDR1 is MDHEN and CDR2 SYDVKM. The CDR3 runs to 14 residues. V lost 2 bases and J lost 0, with 4 bases in between.